The rows below give T cell receptor beta chains drawn from one sample of a study of cytomegalovirus exposure and HLA in healthy donors. Sequencing was performed with immunoSEQ multiplex PCR; in TCRdb, only in-frame clones are kept and a portion is missing. The data show some 190,000 clones, around 80% seen once. Material: PBMCs. These receptors originate from a young man in good health and CMV-seronegative. CDR3s include the opening cysteine and the closing phenylalanine or tryptophan. The D gene is left open where the match is weak. The size of a clone is reported for some rows only, either as once, few or many, or as a class for expanded clones.

-	TRBV15	TRBJ2-7	-	CATSLEARRYEQYF	TGTGCCACCAGCCTCGAGGCCCGACGATACGAGCAGTACTTC
-	TRBV10-2	TRBJ2-1	-	CASAGGHPAYNEQFF	TGCGCCAGTGCTGGGGGACATCCTGCCTACAATGAGCAGTTCTTC
TRBD1	TRBV5-4	TRBJ1-1	-	CASSQGANTEAFF	TGTGCCAGCAGCCAGGGGGCGAACACTGAAGCTTTCTTT
TRBD1	TRBV6-5	TRBJ2-7	-	CASRRQGTSYEQYF	TGTGCCAGCAGGAGACAGGGGACTTCCTACGAGCAGTACTTC
-	TRBV6-5	TRBJ2-3	-	CASSYSPGSPADTQYF	TGTGCCAGCAGTTACTCGCCGGGGTCTCCTGCTGATACGCAGTATTTT
TRBD1	TRBV6-6	TRBJ2-1	once	CASSPRDRDKNEQFF	TGTGCCAGCAGTCCCCGGGACAGGGATAAGAATGAGCAGTTCTTC
-	TRBV19	TRBJ2-1	-	CASSIEFNNEQFF	TGTGCCAGTAGTATTGAGTTCAACAATGAGCAGTTCTTC
-	TRBV6-1	TRBJ2-5	-	CASSVLLRGDNQETQYF	TGTGCCAGCAGTGTCCTCCTTCGAGGGGACAACCAAGAGACCCAGTACTTC
TRBD2	TRBV11-2	TRBJ2-3	-	CASSLTRGGPDTQYF	TGTGCCAGCAGCTTAACTCGGGGGGGCCCAGATACGCAGTATTTT
TRBD1	TRBV7-2	TRBJ2-7	-	CASSLGPGTGYIYHF	TGTGCCAGCAGCTTAGGGCCCGGGACAGGGTACATATACCACTTC
-	TRBV29-1	TRBJ1-1	once	CSVERKMNTEAFF	TGCAGCGTTGAGAGAAAGATGAACACTGAAGCTTTCTTT
TRBD2	TRBV5-1	TRBJ2-3	-	CASSLGLAGEGADTQYF	TGCGCCAGCAGCTTGGGACTAGCGGGGGAGGGCGCAGATACGCAGTATTTT
-	TRBV18	TRBJ2-2	-	CASSRAGDSTGELFF	TGTGCCAGCTCCAGGGCCGGGGACTCCACCGGGGAGCTGTTTTTT
TRBD1	TRBV11-3	TRBJ2-2	-	CASSWGQGEPNTGELFF	TGTGCCAGCAGCTGGGGACAGGGGGAGCCGAACACCGGGGAGCTGTTTTTT
-	TRBV9	TRBJ2-1	-	CASSVTTVYNEQFF	TGTGCCAGCAGCGTAACAACAGTATACAATGAGCAGTTCTTC
-	TRBV6-4	TRBJ1-4	-	CASSIAHRAATNEKLFF	TGTGCCAGCAGTATCGCCCACAGGGCGGCAACTAATGAAAAACTGTTTTTT
-	TRBV28	TRBJ2-2	-	CASSPRDSHFGTGELFF	TGTGCCAGCAGCCCTAGGGACTCCCATTTTGGGACCGGGGAGCTGTTTTTT
-	TRBV15	TRBJ1-4	-	CATSRVESYEKLFF	TGTGCCACCAGCAGAGTAGAAAGTTATGAAAAACTGTTTTTT
TRBD1	TRBV7-2	TRBJ1-4	-	CASSPDRGGEKLFF	TGTGCCAGCAGCCCGGACAGGGGGGGCGAAAAACTGTTTTTT
TRBD1	TRBV7-2	TRBJ2-3	-	CASSLEALRTGGADTQYF	TGTGCCAGCAGCTTAGAGGCCCTCCGGACAGGGGGCGCAGATACGCAGTATTTT
TRBD1	TRBV5-1	TRBJ2-2	-	CASSLADRGLDTGELFF	TGCGCCAGCAGCTTGGCCGACAGGGGGCTGGACACCGGGGAGCTGTTTTTT
TRBD1	TRBV6-6	TRBJ1-1	-	CASASPGTGRGPEAFF	TGTGCCAGCGCCTCTCCCGGGACAGGACGGGGCCCTGAAGCTTTCTTT
-	TRBV28	TRBJ1-3	-	CASSLPGISGNTIYF	TGTGCCAGCAGTTTACCAGGGATCTCTGGAAACACCATATATTTT
TRBD1	TRBV5-6	TRBJ1-4	once	CASSLYAGTGRGGEKLFF	TGTGCCAGCAGCTTGTACGCCGGGACAGGGAGGGGAGGTGAAAAACTGTTTTTT